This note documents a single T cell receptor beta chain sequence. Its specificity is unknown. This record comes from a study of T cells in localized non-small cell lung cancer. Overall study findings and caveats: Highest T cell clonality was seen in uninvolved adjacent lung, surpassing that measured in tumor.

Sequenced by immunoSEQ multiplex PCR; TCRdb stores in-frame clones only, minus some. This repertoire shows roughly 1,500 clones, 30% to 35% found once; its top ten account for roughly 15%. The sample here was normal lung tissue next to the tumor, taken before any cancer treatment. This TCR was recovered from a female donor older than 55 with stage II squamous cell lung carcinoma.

This CDR3 is CASSLRMDGGNTIYF. CDR3 nucleotides: TGTGCCAGCAGCTTGCGAATGGACGGGGGAAACACCATATATTTT. The chain links TRBV11-3 to TRBJ1-3; D remains unclear. In germline, CDR1 is SGHNT, CDR2 YENEEA. V lost 3 bases and J lost 4, with 13 bases in between. CDR3 length: 15 amino acids.